This T cell receptor beta chain was profiled in a study of T-cell reconstitution after alpha-beta-depleted transplantation in children. The TCRbeta library incorporated unique molecular identifiers. TCRdb reanalysed the PCR reads using MiXCR and keeps one entry per CDR3 protein. The table has approximately 350,000 distinct CDR3 sequences, under 20% seen once. V was shortened by 2 bases and J by 9 bases, with 24 bases between the two germline ends. Per the germline V gene, CDR1 is SGHRS and CDR2 is YFSETQ. The CDR3 runs 17 residues. For this clonotype: Its antigen remains unknown.

Findings and caveats of the study: Reportedly, roughly two months post-transplant, alpha-beta T cells arose from several hundred expanded graft clones.

This receptor was identified in a male patient between 2 and 15 years old who had a stem cell transplant for acute lymphoblastic leukemia, so the T cells may come from the graft donor. The chain carries TRBV5-1 and TRBJ2-1, with a tentative D call TRBD2 (5 bases). Source: PBMCs, mostly from graft donor cells, taken 360 days after TCRalphabeta/CD19-depleted stem cell transplant. The CDR3 DNA reads TGCGCCAGCAGCTTCAACGGGGTTTATTACAATTATGGTGAGCAGTTCTTC. It is translated as CASSFNGVYYNYGEQFF. The whole variable domain, filled in from reference TRBV5-1 and TRBJ2-1, reads KAGVTQTPRYLIKTRGQQVTLSCSPISGHRSVSWYQQTPGQGLQFLFEYFSETQRNKGNFPGRFSGRQFSNSRSEMNVSTLELGDSALYLCASSFNGVYYNYGEQFFGPGTRLTVL.